This is a list of T cell receptor beta chains from one sample in a study of beta chain features in type 1 diabetes. The method was immunoSEQ multiplex PCR; TCRdb's version includes in-frame clones alone and lacks a portion of them. The sample lists approximately 160,000 clones, about 9.8% occurring once. The sample comprised central memory CD4+ T cells from blood. These receptors came from a woman aged 18-29 years in good health. Each CDR3 is given with its conserved first and last residue. The D gene is left open where the match is weak. Only some rows state a clone size, as once, few, many or a class for expanded clones.

few | TRBJ1-4 | TRBV29-1 | . | TGCAGCGTTGAAACAGGGACTGAAAAACTGTTTTTT | CSVETGTEKLFF
few | TRBJ1-2 | TRBV28 | . | TGTGCCAGCAGAGGACAAACCAGGGTTGGCTACACCTTC | CASRGQTRVGYTF
few | TRBJ2-7 | TRBV2 | TRBD1 | TGTGCCAGCAGAACCGCCGGGACAGGTCGCGGCGAGCAGTACTTC | CASRTAGTGRGEQYF
few | TRBJ1-1 | TRBV7-2 | . | TGTGCCAGCAGCTTAAACTATAACACTGAAGCTTTCTTT | CASSLNYNTEAFF
few | TRBJ2-7 | TRBV7-2 | TRBD1 | TGTGCCAGCAGACAAATCGGACAGGGGGCCTACGAGCAGTACTTC | CASRQIGQGAYEQYF
few | TRBJ1-1 | TRBV19 | . | TGTGCCAGTAGCGGCCTCTTTCAACAGGGGAACACTGAAGCTTTCTTT | CASSGLFQQGNTEAFF
. | TRBJ1-1 | TRBV5-1 | . | TGCGCCAGCAGACCCCGGCCCGTGGAGGCTGAAGCTTTCTTT | CASRPRPVEAEAFF
. | TRBJ2-3 | TRBV11-3 | TRBD2 | TGTGCCAGCAGCTTAGCGGGAGGGGATACGCAGTATTTT | CASSLAGGDTQYF
. | TRBJ1-5 | TRBV6-5 | . | TGTGCCAGCAGTCCTAGTAGCAATCAGCCCCAGCATTTT | CASSPSSNQPQHF
few | TRBJ2-1 | TRBV19 | . | TGTGCCAGTAGTATCCATTTCGGACAGACTAATGAGCAGTTCTTC | CASSIHFGQTNEQFF
. | TRBJ1-1 | TRBV18 | . | TGTGCCAGCTCACCACCGTACGGGGGTCTCGACACTGAAGCTTTCTTT | CASSPPYGGLDTEAFF
few | TRBJ1-2 | TRBV4-2 | . | TGTGCCAGCAGCCAAGAGTACGGCAGGACTGACCATGGCTACACCTTC | CASSQEYGRTDHGYTF
few | TRBJ2-1 | TRBV29-1 | TRBD2 | TGCAGCGTTGGGGGGCTAGCGGGTAGGAGCTCCTACAATGAGCAGTTCTTC | CSVGGLAGRSSYNEQFF
few | TRBJ2-2 | TRBV2 | . | TGTGCCAGCAGTCAACTGGACTTCACCGGGGAGCTGTTTTTT | CASSQLDFTGELFF
few | TRBJ1-6 | TRBV5-1 | . | TGCGCCAGCAGGGTGGAGGTTAATTCACCCCTCCACTTT | CASRVEVNSPLHF
few | TRBJ2-7 | TRBV7-9 | . | TGTGCCAGCAGCTTAGACAGTCGGGGAGAAACCGAGCAGTACTTC | CASSLDSRGETEQYF
. | TRBJ2-1 | TRBV30 | . | TGTGCCTGGAGTCCTGGGGCTGGTGAGCAGTTCTTC | CAWSPGAGEQFF
few | TRBJ1-2 | TRBV6-1 | . | TGTGCCAGCTTCCAGGCGGGTGGCTACACCTTC | CASFQAGGYTF
few | TRBJ2-5 | TRBV14 | TRBD2 | TGTGCCAGCAGCTCCGGACTAGCGGGGAGGATAATTCCGCAAGAGACCCAGTACTTC | CASSSGLAGRIIPQETQYF
few | TRBJ2-1 | TRBV7-2 | . | TGTGCCAGCAGCTTAGATAGGCAGGACTACAATGAGCAGTTCTTC | CASSLDRQDYNEQFF
many | TRBJ1-2 | TRBV14 | . | TGTGCCAGCAGCCATGAAACAGGAATCATGGACTATGGCTACACCTTC | CASSHETGIMDYGYTF
many | TRBJ2-3 | TRBV7-2 | . | TGTGCCAGCAGCTTAGGGGTCACAGCAGATACGCAGTATTTT | CASSLGVTADTQYF
. | TRBJ2-7 | TRBV18 | . | TGTGCCAGCTCACCACAGTCAGTCAACGAGCAGTACTTC | CASSPQSVNEQYF
. | TRBJ1-1 | TRBV10-1 | . | TGCGCCAGCAGTTATGGCCAGAACACTGAAGCTTTCTTT | CASSYGQNTEAFF